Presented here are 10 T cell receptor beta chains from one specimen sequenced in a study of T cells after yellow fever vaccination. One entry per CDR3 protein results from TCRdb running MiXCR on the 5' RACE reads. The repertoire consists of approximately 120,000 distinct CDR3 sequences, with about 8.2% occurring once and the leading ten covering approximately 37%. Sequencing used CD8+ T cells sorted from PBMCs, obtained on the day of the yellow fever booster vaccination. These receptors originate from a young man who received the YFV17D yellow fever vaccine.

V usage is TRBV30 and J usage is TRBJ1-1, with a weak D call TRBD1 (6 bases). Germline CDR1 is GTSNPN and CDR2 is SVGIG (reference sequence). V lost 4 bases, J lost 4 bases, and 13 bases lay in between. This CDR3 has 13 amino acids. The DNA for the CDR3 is TGTGCCTGGAATAACTTGGGGGCCACTGAAGCTTTCTTT. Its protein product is CAWNNLGATEAFF.

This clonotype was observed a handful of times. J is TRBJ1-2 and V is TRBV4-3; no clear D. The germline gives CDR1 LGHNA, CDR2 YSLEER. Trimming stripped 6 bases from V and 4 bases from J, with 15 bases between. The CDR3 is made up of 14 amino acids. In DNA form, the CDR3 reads TGCGCCAGCAGTCAGGCCGCCGTGGGCTATGGCTACACCTTC. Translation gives CASSQAAVGYGYTF.

CDR3 sequence reads: CASSSTITGVGANTGELFF. CDR3 coding DNA: TGTGCCAGCAGCTCAACAATCACAGGGGTCGGCGCGAACACCGGGGAGCTGTTTTTT. This chain links TRBV11-3 with TRBJ2-2, with 7 positions matching TRBD1. Germline values: CDR1 SGHNT, CDR2 YENEEA. The CDR3 runs 19 residues. V lost 4 bases, J lost 0 bases, and 14 bases stayed unmatched.

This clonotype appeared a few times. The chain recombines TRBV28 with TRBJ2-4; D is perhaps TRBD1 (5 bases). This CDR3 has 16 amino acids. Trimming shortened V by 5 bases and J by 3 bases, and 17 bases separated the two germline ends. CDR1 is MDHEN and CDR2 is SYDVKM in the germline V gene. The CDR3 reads CASSIQQATVKNIQYF. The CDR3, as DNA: TGTGCCAGCAGTATTCAACAGGCGACCGTCAAAAACATTCAGTACTTC.

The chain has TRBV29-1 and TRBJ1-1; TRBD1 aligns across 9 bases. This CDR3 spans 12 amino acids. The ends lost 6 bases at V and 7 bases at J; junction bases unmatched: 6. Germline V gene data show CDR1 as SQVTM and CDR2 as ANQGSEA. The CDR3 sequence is CSVTGGQGEAFF. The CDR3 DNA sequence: TGCAGCGTGACAGGGGGGCAAGGTGAAGCTTTCTTT. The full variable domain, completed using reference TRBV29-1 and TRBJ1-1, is SAVISQKPSRDICQRGTSLTIQCQVDSQVTMMFWYRQQPGQSLTLIATANQGSEATYESGFVIDKFPISRPNLTFSTLTVSNMSPEDSSIYLCSVTGGQGEAFFGQGTRLTVV.

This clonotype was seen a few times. CDR3 amino acids: CASSVLSPGEDQPQHF. The CDR3 nucleotides read TGTGCCAGCAGTGTTCTTTCCCCAGGGGAGGATCAGCCCCAGCATTTT. The genes are TRBV6-1 and TRBJ1-5; D possibly corresponds to TRBD1 (6 bases). The CDR3 length is 16 residues. CDR1 and CDR2 from the germline V gene are MNHNS and SASEGT. Trimming shortened V by 4 bases and J by 5 bases, and 18 bases separated the two germline ends.

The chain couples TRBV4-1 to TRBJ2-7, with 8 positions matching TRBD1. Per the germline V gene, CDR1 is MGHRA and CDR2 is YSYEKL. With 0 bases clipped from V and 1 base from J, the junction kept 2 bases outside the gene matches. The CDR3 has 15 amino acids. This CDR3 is CASSQDRTGSYEQYV. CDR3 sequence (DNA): TGCGCCAGCAGCCAAGATCGGACAGGGTCCTACGAGCAGTACGTC.

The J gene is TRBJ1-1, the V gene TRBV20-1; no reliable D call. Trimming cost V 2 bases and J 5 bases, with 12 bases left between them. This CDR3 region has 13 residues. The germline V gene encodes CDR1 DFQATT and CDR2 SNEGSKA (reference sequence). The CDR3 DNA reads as TGCAGTGCTAGATGGGGAGGGCCAACTGAAGCTTTCTTT. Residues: CSARWGGPTEAFF.

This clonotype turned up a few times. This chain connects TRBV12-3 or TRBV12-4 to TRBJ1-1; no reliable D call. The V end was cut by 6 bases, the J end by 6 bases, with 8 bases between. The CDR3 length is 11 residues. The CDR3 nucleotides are TGTGCCAGCAGAACCGGGGCTGAAGCTTTCTTT. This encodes CASRTGAEAFF.

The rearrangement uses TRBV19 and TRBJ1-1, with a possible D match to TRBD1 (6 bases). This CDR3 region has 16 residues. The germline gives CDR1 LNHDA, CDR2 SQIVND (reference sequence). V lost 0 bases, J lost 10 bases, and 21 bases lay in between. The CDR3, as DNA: TGTGCCAGTAGTATAGATCGGGACACCACCCGTGAGGGAGCTTTCTTT. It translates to CASSIDRDTTREGAFF.